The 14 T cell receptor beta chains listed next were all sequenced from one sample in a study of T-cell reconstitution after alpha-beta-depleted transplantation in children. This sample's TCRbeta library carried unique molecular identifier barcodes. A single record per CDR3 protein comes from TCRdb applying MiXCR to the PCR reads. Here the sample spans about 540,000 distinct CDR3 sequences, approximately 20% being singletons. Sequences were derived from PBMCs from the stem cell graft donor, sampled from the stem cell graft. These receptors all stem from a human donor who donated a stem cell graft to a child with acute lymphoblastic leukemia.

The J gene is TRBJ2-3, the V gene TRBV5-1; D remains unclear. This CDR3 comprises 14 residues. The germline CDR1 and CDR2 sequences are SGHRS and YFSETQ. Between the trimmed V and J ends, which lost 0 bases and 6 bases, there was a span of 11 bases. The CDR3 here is CASSLGRLGDTQYF. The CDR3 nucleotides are TGCGCCAGCAGCTTGGGTAGGCTCGGGGATACGCAGTATTTT.

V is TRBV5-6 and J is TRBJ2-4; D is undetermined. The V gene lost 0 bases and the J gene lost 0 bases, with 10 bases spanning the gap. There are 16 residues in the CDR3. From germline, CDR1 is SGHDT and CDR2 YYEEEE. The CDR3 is CASSLVDLLAKNIQYF. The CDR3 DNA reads TGTGCCAGCAGCTTGGTCGACCTTTTAGCCAAAAACATTCAGTACTTC. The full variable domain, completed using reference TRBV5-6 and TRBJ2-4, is DAGVTQSPTHLIKTRGQQVTLRCSPKSGHDTVSWYQQALGQGPQFIFQYYEEEERQRGNFPDRFSGHQFPNYSSELNVNALLLGDSALYLCASSLVDLLAKNIQYFGAGTRLSVL.

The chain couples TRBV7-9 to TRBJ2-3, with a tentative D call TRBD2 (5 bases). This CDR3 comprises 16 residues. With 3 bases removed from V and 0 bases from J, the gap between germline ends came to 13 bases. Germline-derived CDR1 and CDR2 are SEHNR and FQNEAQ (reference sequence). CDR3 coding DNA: TGTGCCAGCAGCTTCGAGGGAAGAACTAGCACAGATACGCAGTATTTT. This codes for CASSFEGRTSTDTQYF.

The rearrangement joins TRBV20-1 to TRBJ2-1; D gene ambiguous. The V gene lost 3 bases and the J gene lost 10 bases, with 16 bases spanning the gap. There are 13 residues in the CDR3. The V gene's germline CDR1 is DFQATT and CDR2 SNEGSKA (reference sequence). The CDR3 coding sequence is TGCAGTGCTAGCCGGCTAGATTTTCGAGAGCAGTTCTTC. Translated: CSASRLDFREQFF.

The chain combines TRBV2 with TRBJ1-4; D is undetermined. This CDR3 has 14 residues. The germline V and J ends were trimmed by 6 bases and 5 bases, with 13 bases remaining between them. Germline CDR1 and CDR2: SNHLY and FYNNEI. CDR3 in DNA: TGTGCCAGCAGAATTGGGAGCTACAATGAAAAACTGTTTTTT. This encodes CASRIGSYNEKLFF.

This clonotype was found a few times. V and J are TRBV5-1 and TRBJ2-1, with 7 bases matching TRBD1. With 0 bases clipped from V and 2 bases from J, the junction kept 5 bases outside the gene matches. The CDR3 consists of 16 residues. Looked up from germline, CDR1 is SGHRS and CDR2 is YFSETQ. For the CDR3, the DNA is TGCGCCAGCAGCTTGGTGGTGACAGGGCCCTACAATGAGCAGTTCTTC. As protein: CASSLVVTGPYNEQFF.

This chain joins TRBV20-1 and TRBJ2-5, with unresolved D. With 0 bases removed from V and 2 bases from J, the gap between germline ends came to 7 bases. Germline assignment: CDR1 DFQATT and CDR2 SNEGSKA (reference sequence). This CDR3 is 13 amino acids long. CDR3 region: CSARDLSQETQYF. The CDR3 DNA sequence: TGCAGTGCTAGAGATTTGTCTCAAGAGACCCAGTACTTC.

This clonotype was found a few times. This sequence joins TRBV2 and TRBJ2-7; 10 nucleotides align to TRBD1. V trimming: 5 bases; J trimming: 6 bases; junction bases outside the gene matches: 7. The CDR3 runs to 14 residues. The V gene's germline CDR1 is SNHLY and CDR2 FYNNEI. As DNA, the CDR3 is TGTGCCAGCAGTCTCGGGACAGGGGAGTCCGAGCAGTACTTC. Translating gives CASSLGTGESEQYF.

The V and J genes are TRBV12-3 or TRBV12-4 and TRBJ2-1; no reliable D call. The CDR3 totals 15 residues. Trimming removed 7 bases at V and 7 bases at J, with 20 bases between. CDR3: CASTSQATLVNEQFF. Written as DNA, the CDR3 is TGTGCCAGCACCTCCCAGGCGACGCTAGTTAATGAGCAGTTCTTC.

The DNA for the CDR3 is TGTGCCAGCAGCTTTCTACACGGAAACACCATATATTTT. It codes for CASSFLHGNTIYF. The rearrangement uses TRBV11-3 and TRBJ1-3; no clear D. Germline CDR1 is SGHNT and CDR2 is YENEEA. The CDR3 totals 13 residues. V was cut by 3 bases and J by 4 bases, with 7 bases left in between. The entire variable domain, with the rest obtained from reference TRBV11-3 and TRBJ1-3, is as follows: EAGVVQSPRYKIIEKKQPVAFWCNPISGHNTLYWYLQNLGQGPELLIRYENEEAVDDSQLPKDRFSAERLKGVDSTLKIQPAELGDSAVYLCASSFLHGNTIYFGEGSWLTVV.

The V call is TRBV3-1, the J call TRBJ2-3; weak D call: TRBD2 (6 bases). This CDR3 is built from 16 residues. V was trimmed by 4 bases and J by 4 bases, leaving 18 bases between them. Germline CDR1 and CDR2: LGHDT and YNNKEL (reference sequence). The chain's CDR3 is CASSLPGTQGADTQYF. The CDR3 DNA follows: TGTGCCAGCAGCCTTCCCGGGACTCAAGGAGCAGATACGCAGTATTTT.

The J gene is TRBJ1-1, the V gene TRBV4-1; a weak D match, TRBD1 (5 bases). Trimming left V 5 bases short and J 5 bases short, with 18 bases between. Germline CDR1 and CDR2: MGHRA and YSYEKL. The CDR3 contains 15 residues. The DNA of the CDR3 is TGCGCCAGCAGCGATATCAGGGTAAAGGGTACTGAAGCTTTCTTT. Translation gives CASSDIRVKGTEAFF.

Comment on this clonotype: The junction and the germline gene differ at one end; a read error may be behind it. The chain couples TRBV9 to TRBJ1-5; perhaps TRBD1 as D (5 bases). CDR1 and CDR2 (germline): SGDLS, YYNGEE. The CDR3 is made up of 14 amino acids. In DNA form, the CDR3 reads TGTGCCAGCAGCTCGCGACAGATTAATCAGCCCCAGCATTTC. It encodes CASSSRQINQPQHF.

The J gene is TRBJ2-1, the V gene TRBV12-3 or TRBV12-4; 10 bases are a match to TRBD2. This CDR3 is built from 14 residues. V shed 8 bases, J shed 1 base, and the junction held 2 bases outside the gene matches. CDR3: CASASGSSYNEQFF. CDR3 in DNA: TGTGCCAGCGCTAGCGGGAGTTCCTACAATGAGCAGTTCTTC.